The clone carrying this T cell receptor (beta chain) was counted a single time. Its antigen is unknown. Some clones are missing from TCRdb's copy, which holds only in-frame ones; the method was immunoSEQ multiplex PCR. The data contain over 150,000 clones, 86% of them singletons. Trimming shortened V by 5 bases and J by 5 bases, and 17 bases separated the two germline ends. The germline V gene has CDR1 SGHNT and CDR2 YENEEA. CDR3 length: 15 amino acids. This record belongs to a study of cytomegalovirus exposure and HLA in healthy donors. Study outcomes and limitations: Reports indicated that the classifier achieved high specificity and sensitivity in diagnosing cytomegalovirus status. The tendency of first-cohort TCR clusters to co-occur in the 120 validation repertoires was identified by a subsequent analysis. Researchers counted roughly 150 TCR beta chains as cytomegalovirus-associated.

The chain has TRBV11-3 and TRBJ2-3, with D maybe TRBD2 (5 bases). The sequencing sample was made of PBMCs. The TCR sequence derives from a human donor in good health. Here the CDR3 DNA reads TGTGCCAGCAGCCTGAATTCCGGGGTTAAAGATACGCAGTATTTT. Translation gives CASSLNSGVKDTQYF.